This T cell receptor beta chain was obtained from a study of T cells after yellow fever vaccination. Study-wide results and caveats: Secondary responses were weaker yet peaked faster, day 5 versus 15. Within FACS-sorted repertoires, abundant clonotypes contaminating from the bulk population could be present. Subsequent booster samples again held most clones from primary vaccination (more than 95% CD4, over 80% CD8).

CDR3 length equals 13 residues. The V gene's germline CDR1 is SEHNR and CDR2 FQNEAQ (reference sequence). V was clipped by 5 bases and J by 6 bases, with 14 bases between them. TCRdb reprocessed the 5' RACE reads via MiXCR and lists one record per CDR3 protein. This sample has roughly 190,000 distinct CDR3 sequences, with approximately 11% found just once. Details on this clonotype: What it recognizes is unknown.

This sequence originates from a man aged 18-30 years who received the YFV17D yellow fever vaccine. This sequence joins TRBV7-9 and TRBJ2-7; D gene uncertain. Sequenced here: CD8+ T cells sorted from PBMCs, sampled 15 days after the yellow fever booster vaccination. The CDR3 DNA follows: TGTGCCAGCAGCAAGGAGAATGTTGGCGAGCAGTACTTC. This sequence encodes CASSKENVGEQYF.